One and the same sample provided the 3 T cell receptor beta chains below, sequenced in a study of siplizumab effects on memory and regulatory T cells. The data were produced by immunoSEQ multiplex PCR, yet TCRdb's version contains in-frame clones alone and is incomplete. The top ten hold approximately 0.15% of the sample, which has approximately 94,000 clones, 91% seen once. Sample: CD4+ T cells sorted from blood. The receptors were sampled from a human donor in good health.

This rearrangement joins TRBV7-9 to TRBJ2-5; a weak D match, TRBD2 (7 bases). V gave up 11 bases and J gave up 1 base, with 17 bases separating them. CDR1 SEHNR and CDR2 FQNEAQ come from the germline V gene (reference sequence). The CDR3 sequence is 14 residues long. The CDR3 loop is CAGGAAGSQETQYF. The CDR3 DNA reads as TGTGCCGGGGGGGCAGCGGGCAGCCAAGAGACCCAGTACTTC.

The chain is built from TRBV19 and TRBJ1-1, with D possibly TRBD1 on 5 matching bases. Trimming removed 5 bases from V and 4 bases from J, with 11 bases in between. Per the germline V gene, CDR1 is LNHDA and CDR2 is SQIVND (reference sequence). CDR3 length equals 13 residues. CDR3 bases: TGTGCCAGTAGTGCCACCGGGGGCACTGAAGCTTTCTTT. Its protein product is CASSATGGTEAFF. Using reference TRBV19 and TRBJ1-1 for the parts outside the CDR3, the full variable domain is DGGITQSPKYLFRKEGQNVTLSCEQNLNHDAMYWYRQDPGQGLRLIYYSQIVNDFQKGDIAEGYSVSREKKESFPLTVTSAQKNPTAFYLCASSATGGTEAFFGQGTRLTVV.

V usage is TRBV11-2 and J usage is TRBJ1-6; D is unresolved. V gave up 1 base and J gave up 9 bases, with 19 bases separating them. Germline CDR1 reads SGHAT; CDR2 reads FQNNGV. This CDR3 is built from 17 residues. The CDR3 loop reads CASSLATVSRGRSPLHF. The CDR3, as DNA: TGTGCCAGCAGCTTAGCTACTGTCAGTCGAGGACGTTCACCCCTCCACTTT.